These T cell receptor beta chains were read from a single sample in a study of patients and donors after allogeneic stem cell transplantation. Each CDR3 protein gets one entry after TCRdb re-called the RT-PCR reads with MiXCR. The sample holds 20,000 to 30,000 distinct CDR3 sequences; less than 45% are singletons and the top ten take roughly three quarters. Material for sequencing was blood, either unsorted or a sorted T cell fraction (not recorded which). The receptor set was obtained from a human donor who was either an allogeneic HSCT recipient or a stem cell or donor lymphocyte infusion donor (not recorded which). It is not recorded whose cells these are; they may come from a transplant donor. Both conserved end residues are part of each CDR3. A D gene is named only where the DNA matches it firmly. Expanded clones are given a class, and other clones once, few, many or no size at all.

abundance	j_gene	d_gene	v_gene	CDR3nt	CDR3aa
few	TRBJ2-7	.	TRBV29-1	TGCAGCGTTGTGGGCAGGGGCCCCTCCTACGAGCAGTACTTC	CSVVGRGPSYEQYF
few	TRBJ2-7	.	TRBV3-1	TGTGCCAGCAGCCCAAGGTCCCTCTACGAGCAGTACTTC	CASSPRSLYEQYF
few	TRBJ1-5	.	TRBV18	TGTGCCAGCTCAGGTGACAGCACCAATCAGCCCCAGCATTTT	CASSGDSTNQPQHF
few	TRBJ2-7	.	TRBV9	TGTGCCAGCAGCCGAGGGGACACCCTGTACGAGCAGTACTTC	CASSRGDTLYEQYF
few	TRBJ1-4	TRBD1	TRBV11-2	TGTGCCAGCAGCGGGGACAGGGGAAAGCCTAATGAAAAACTGTTTTTT	CASSGDRGKPNEKLFF
medium-sized	TRBJ1-2	TRBD1	TRBV12-3/TRBV12-4	TGTGCCAGCAGTTTCTCGGGACAGGGGGCGTATGGCTACACCTTC	CASSFSGQGAYGYTF
.	TRBJ2-1	.	TRBV20-1	TGCAGTGCTAGAGGGAGGACGAGCTCTGGCTCCTACAATGAGCAGTTCTTC	CSARGRTSSGSYNEQFF
few	TRBJ2-4	TRBD2	TRBV2	TGTGCCAGCAGAGATCGTGGCGGGGGAGCCATTCAGTACTTC	CASRDRGGGAIQYF
.	TRBJ1-2	TRBD1	TRBV29-1	TGCAGCGTCCGGACAGGGGGCAACGGCTACACCTTC	CSVRTGGNGYTF
.	TRBJ2-4	.	TRBV20-1	TGCAGTGCTACGGAGGGCCCTGACATTCAGTACTTC	CSATEGPDIQYF
.	TRBJ1-1	.	TRBV5-1	TGCGCCAGCAGCTTAGGGTCTAAGAACACTGAAGCTTTCTTT	CASSLGSKNTEAFF
.	TRBJ1-2	TRBD1	TRBV7-2	TGTGCCAGCAGCTTAGCTACCGGGACAGCCAACTATGGCTACACCTTC	CASSLATGTANYGYTF
few	TRBJ1-1	.	TRBV14	TGTGCCAGCAGCCAAGATTTCGACTTTTCTCTCTACACTGAAGCTTTCTTT	CASSQDFDFSLYTEAFF
few	TRBJ2-7	.	TRBV27	TGTGCCAGCAGTTTAGAACAGGGAATCCACGAGCAGTACTTC	CASSLEQGIHEQYF
few	TRBJ1-1	TRBD1	TRBV28	TGTGCCAGCAGTGTAACCGGGACAGGGGGCACTGAAGCTTTCTTT	CASSVTGTGGTEAFF
many	TRBJ1-1	.	TRBV27	TGTGCCAGCAGTTTCGGGGGCCCGAACACTGAAGCTTTCTTT	CASSFGGPNTEAFF
few	TRBJ2-7	.	TRBV6-5	TGTGCCAGCAGTTACTCACCCCCGGGACACGGAACCTACGAGCAGTACTTC	CASSYSPPGHGTYEQYF
few	TRBJ1-5	.	TRBV20-1	TGCAGTGCTAGAGATCGGGATCAGCCCCAGCATTTT	CSARDRDQPQHF
.	TRBJ2-6	TRBD1	TRBV10-3	TGTGCCATCAGTGAGTCCAGGGGACAGAGCTCTGGGGCCAACGTCCTGACTTTC	CAISESRGQSSGANVLTF
.	TRBJ2-1	TRBD1	TRBV5-6	TGTGCCAGCAGCTGGGGGGACAGGGTATCCTACAATGAGCAGTTCTTC	CASSWGDRVSYNEQFF
.	TRBJ1-5	.	TRBV3-1	TGTGCCAGCAGCCAAGGCTACGGCAGCCGGAGGAATCAGCCCCAGCATTTT	CASSQGYGSRRNQPQHF
.	TRBJ1-1	.	TRBV28	TGTGCCAGCAGTTTAGAGGGCATAACGAACACTGAAGCTTTCTTT	CASSLEGITNTEAFF
.	TRBJ1-1	.	TRBV29-1	TGCAGCGTTTACAGGGCGGGTATCGGTGGCACTGAAGCTTTCTTT	CSVYRAGIGGTEAFF
.	TRBJ2-1	TRBD2	TRBV5-1	TGCGCCAGCAGAGAGAGACTAGCTTACAATGAGCAGTTCTTC	CASRERLAYNEQFF
few	TRBJ2-3	TRBD1	TRBV29-1	TGCAGCGCGGACAGGGTTGGGGAGGCAGATACGCAGTATTTT	CSADRVGEADTQYF
few	TRBJ2-3	.	TRBV29-1	TGCAGCGTGGCCGGGAGTGCTAGCACAGATACGCAGTATTTT	CSVAGSASTDTQYF
few	TRBJ1-6	.	TRBV20-1	TGCAGTGCCCGCCAGGAGACCTATAATTCACCCCTCCACTTT	CSARQETYNSPLHF
.	TRBJ1-3	.	TRBV20-1	TGCAGTGCTGGATTGGGATCTGCGGGAAACACCATATATTTT	CSAGLGSAGNTIYF
.	TRBJ1-2	TRBD1	TRBV11-2	TGTGCCAGCAGCCACCGTGGGGAGGGGGCTGGCTATGGCTACACCTTC	CASSHRGEGAGYGYTF
few	TRBJ1-6	TRBD1	TRBV12-3/TRBV12-4	TGTGCCAGCAGTTTAAGAGGGGGCGAAAGGAGTTCACCCCTCCACTTT	CASSLRGGERSSPLHF
.	TRBJ2-7	.	TRBV6-7	TGTGCCAGCAGTTACTCTAAAGGCAGTTTTAGCTCCTACGAGCAGTACTTC	CASSYSKGSFSSYEQYF
.	TRBJ1-6	.	TRBV27	TGTGCCAGCACCCCCCAGGCAGGGCCTAATTCACCCCTCCACTTT	CASTPQAGPNSPLHF
few	TRBJ2-2	.	TRBV24-1	TGTGCCACCAGTGAGGGCGGAAACACCGGGGAGCTGTTTTTT	CATSEGGNTGELFF
.	TRBJ2-1	TRBD1	TRBV20-1	TGCAGTGCTAGAAAAGGGGGCGTATACTACAATGAGCAGTTCTTC	CSARKGGVYYNEQFF
.	TRBJ2-7	TRBD1	TRBV29-1	TGCAGCGTTGGACAGGGACAGGGGGTCGAGCAGTACTTC	CSVGQGQGVEQYF
once	TRBJ1-3	.	TRBV4-1	TGCGCCAGCAGCCAAGTTCGGGCCTCTGGAAACACCATATATTTT	CASSQVRASGNTIYF
few	TRBJ1-5	.	TRBV6-4	TGTGCCAGCAGTAAGATCAGGACCCTGGCGGGTCAGCCCCAGCATTTT	CASSKIRTLAGQPQHF
few	TRBJ2-3	.	TRBV7-8	TGTGCCAGCAGCTTACGTGGGAGTGGCGCAGATACGCAGTATTTT	CASSLRGSGADTQYF
few	TRBJ1-2	.	TRBV5-6	TGTGCCAGCAGCTCAGTACCTAAAGGAGGCTACACCTTC	CASSSVPKGGYTF
few	TRBJ2-2	TRBD2	TRBV20-1	TGCAGTGCTAGCCGCCTAGCGGGAGCCGGGGAGCTGTTTTTT	CSASRLAGAGELFF
.	TRBJ1-4	.	TRBV10-3	TGTGCCATCAGTGGGAAACCGGGACCGGTAGGGGAAAAACTGTTTTTT	CAISGKPGPVGEKLFF
.	TRBJ2-1	TRBD1	TRBV4-1	TGCGCCAGCAGCCAAGATTTGGGGACAGGGGTGGACTACAATGAGCAGTTCTTC	CASSQDLGTGVDYNEQFF
.	TRBJ2-4	.	TRBV21-1	TGTGCCAGCAGCAAAGCCCCGGGACAGGGAAAAAACATTCAGTACTTC	CASSKAPGQGKNIQYF
few	TRBJ2-3	TRBD2	TRBV12-3/TRBV12-4	TGTGCCAGCAGCCGGGGACTAGCGGCTTTCGGTCGGGATACGCAGTATTTT	CASSRGLAAFGRDTQYF
.	TRBJ2-2	.	TRBV5-1	TGCGCCAGCAGCTTGGTTTTTGGGAAGTTTGGGGAGCTGTTTTTT	CASSLVFGKFGELFF
.	TRBJ1-1	TRBD1	TRBV5-1	TGCGCCAGCAGCTTGAGGACAGGGGGCTTCACTGAAGCTTTCTTT	CASSLRTGGFTEAFF
few	TRBJ2-7	.	TRBV29-1	TGCAGCGCCAAAGGGAGCCACGAGCAGTACTTC	CSAKGSHEQYF
few	TRBJ1-3	.	TRBV5-1	TGCGCCAGCCGAGACGGAGTAAAAGACACCATATATTTT	CASRDGVKDTIYF
few	TRBJ1-5	.	TRBV20-1	TGCAGTGCTAGAGATCCGGGGAGGGGCAATCAGCCCCAGCATTTT	CSARDPGRGNQPQHF
many	TRBJ1-5	TRBD1	TRBV9	TGTGCCAGCAGCGGAACAGGGGCTCAGCCCCAGCATTTT	CASSGTGAQPQHF
few	TRBJ2-1	.	TRBV5-5	TGTGCCAGCAGCAGACAGGCGGCTAGCTCCTACAATGAGCAGTTCTTC	CASSRQAASSYNEQFF
.	TRBJ2-5	TRBD1	TRBV5-6	TGTGCCAGCAGTCAGACCGGGACAGGGAAGGAGACCCAGTACTTC	CASSQTGTGKETQYF
few	TRBJ2-3	TRBD1	TRBV6-5	TGTGCCAGCAGTTACTCAGGCAGGGGGCGTAAGGCAGATACGCAGTATTTT	CASSYSGRGRKADTQYF
.	TRBJ1-6	.	TRBV25-1	TGTGCCAGCAGTGAATACAGGGGAACCTATAATTCACCCCTCCACTTT	CASSEYRGTYNSPLHF
.	TRBJ1-5	TRBD1	TRBV11-2	TGTGCCAGCAGCCGAGGGCAGGGGGGCAATCAGCCCCAGCATTTT	CASSRGQGGNQPQHF
.	TRBJ2-3	TRBD2	TRBV9	TGTGCCAGCAGCGTAGGAGCGGGGGTTGGGGATACGCAGTATTTT	CASSVGAGVGDTQYF
few	TRBJ2-6	.	TRBV28	TGTGCCAGCAGTTTAGTTTTGACACCTAAGACCTCTGGGGCCAACGTCCTGACTTTC	CASSLVLTPKTSGANVLTF
.	TRBJ2-3	TRBD1	TRBV10-3	TGTGCCATCAGTGCGGGAAGGGACAGGGGGCCTGCTGGAGATACGCAGTATTTT	CAISAGRDRGPAGDTQYF
few	TRBJ2-7	TRBD2	TRBV9	TGTGCCAGCAGCGTAGGCACTAGCGGGATTTACGAGCAGTACTTC	CASSVGTSGIYEQYF
.	TRBJ2-7	.	TRBV7-7	TGTGCCAGCAGCTTAGCTACAGGTAGCGAGCAGTACTTC	CASSLATGSEQYF